This T cell receptor beta chain comes out of a study of T cells in localized non-small cell lung cancer. The germline V gene has CDR1 SGHNT and CDR2 YYREEE (reference sequence). This CDR3 spans 15 amino acids. V lost 4 bases and J lost 2; bases outside the gene matches: 8. About this clone itself: Its specificity is unknown.

Profiled with immunoSEQ multiplex PCR; TCRdb holds only in-frame clones, not every one. The table records about 17,000 clones, more than 70% of them present only once. The study, taken as a whole, reports: Median detection of top 100 tumor clones in adjacent lung was 57 clones. It remains possible that heterogeneity exists, since only one tumor region was sequenced. Uninvolved adjacent lung showed higher T cell clonality than tumor. Increased T cell density in blood showed an association with longer overall survival.

The source material was peripheral blood, sampled before any cancer treatment. The receptor's source is a male donor older than 55 with stage III lung adenocarcinoma. The rearrangement uses TRBV5-4 and TRBJ1-2; 7 nucleotides align to TRBD1. CDR3 in amino acids: CASSPSQGVNYGYTF. CDR3 coding DNA: TGTGCCAGCAGCCCCAGCCAGGGGGTAAACTATGGCTACACCTTC.